The clone carrying this TCR beta chain has just one count. CDR1 is LGHNA and CDR2 is YSLEER in the germline V gene. Deletions cut 1 base from V and 7 bases from J, with 15 bases between. The CDR3 runs 15 residues. The data derive from a study of blood T cell repertoires in COVID-19. Across the whole study: T cells, B-cell-depleted T cells, or PBMCs supplied cDNA or gDNA.

Study processing details: Cell counts per sample came from amplifying reference gene primers. The protocol was immunoSEQ multiplex PCR, while the TCRdb copy is restricted to in-frame clones and leaves out a portion. V and J calls and clone size are given by that table; D and trimming were obtained from the DNA. The data contain some 140,000 clones, more than 60% of them singletons. The clonotype was recovered from a man older than 75 with acute or convalescent COVID-19. The chain couples TRBV4-3 to TRBJ2-3; maybe TRBD1 (6 bases). Sequencing was carried out using peripheral blood. This chain's CDR3 is CASSQGQGNGNTQYF. DNA for the CDR3: TGCGCCAGCAGCCAAGGCCAGGGGAATGGAAATACGCAGTATTTT.